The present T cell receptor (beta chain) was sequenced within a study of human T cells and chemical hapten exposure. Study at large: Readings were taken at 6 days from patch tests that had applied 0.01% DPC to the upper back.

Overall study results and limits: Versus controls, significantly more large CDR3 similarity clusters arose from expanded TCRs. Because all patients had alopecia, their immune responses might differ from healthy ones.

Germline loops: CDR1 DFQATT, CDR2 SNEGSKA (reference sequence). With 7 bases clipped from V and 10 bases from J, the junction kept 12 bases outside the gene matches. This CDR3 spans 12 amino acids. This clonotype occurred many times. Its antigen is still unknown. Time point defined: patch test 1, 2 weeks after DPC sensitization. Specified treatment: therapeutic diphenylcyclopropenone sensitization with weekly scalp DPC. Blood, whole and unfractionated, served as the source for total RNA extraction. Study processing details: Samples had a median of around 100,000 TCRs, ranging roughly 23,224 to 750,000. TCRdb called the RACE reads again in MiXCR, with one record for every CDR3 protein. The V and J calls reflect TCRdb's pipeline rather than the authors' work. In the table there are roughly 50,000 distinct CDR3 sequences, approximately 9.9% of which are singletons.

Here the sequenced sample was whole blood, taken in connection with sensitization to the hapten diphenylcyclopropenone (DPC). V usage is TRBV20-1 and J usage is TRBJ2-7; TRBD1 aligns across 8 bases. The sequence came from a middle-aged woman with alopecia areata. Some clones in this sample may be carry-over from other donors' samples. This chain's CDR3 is CSGGPGQVIQYF. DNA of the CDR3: TGCAGTGGCGGTCCGGGACAGGTGATCCAGTACTTC.